This TCR beta chain originates from a study of blood T cell repertoires in COVID-19. Study at large: PBMCs, B-cell-depleted T cells, or T cells provided the cDNA or gDNA that made up the material.

This clone was counted only a few times. Trimming cost V 0 bases and J 6 bases; bases outside gene matches: 5. Germline lookup yields CDR1 GTSNPN and CDR2 SVGIG (reference sequence). This CDR3 region has 14 residues. TCRdb's table, derived via immunoSEQ multiplex PCR, lists solely in-frame clones and lacks some. The sample lists some 210,000 clones, approximately 84% seen once, with less than 8% in the top ten. The chain uses TRBV30 and TRBJ2-7; 10 bases fit TRBD2. Sequenced material: peripheral blood. The receptor was isolated from a woman in her 50s with active or convalescent COVID-19. CDR3 nucleotide sequence: TGTGCCTGGAGTGTTACTAGCGGGACGGGCGAGCAGTACTTC. Amino acid sequence: CAWSVTSGTGEQYF. Drawing the rest from reference TRBV30 and TRBJ2-7, the complete variable domain is SQTIHQWPATLVQPVGSPLSLECTVEGTSNPNLYWYRQAAGRGLQLLFYSVGIGQISSEVPQNLSASRPQDRQFILSSKKLLLSDSGFYLCAWSVTSGTGEQYFGPGTRLTVT.